This T cell receptor beta chain was sequenced in a study of STAT5B mutations in CD4+ large granular lymphocyte leukemia. Germline CDR1 SGHTA, CDR2 FQGNSA. Trimming removed 1 base from V and 7 bases from J, with 10 bases in between. CDR3 length equals 13 residues. Data came from immunoSEQ multiplex PCR; TCRdb stores just in-frame clones and leaves some out. The sample has approximately 24,000 clones, 81% seen once. Buffy coats from healthy blood donors served as controls. Study-wide points: TRBV06-family usage was enriched in top patient clones (8/27) versus controls (2/35).

Points on this clone: Its cognate antigen is unknown.

The rearrangement links TRBV7-2 to TRBJ2-5; TRBD2 is a possible D gene (6 bases). The TCR comes from a human donor in good health. Sample: CD4+ T cells from blood buffy coats. This chain's CDR3 is CASSLVGEATQYF. For the CDR3, the DNA is TGTGCCAGCAGCTTAGTAGGGGAGGCGACCCAGTACTTC.